The TCR beta chain described here comes from a study of T cells in Graves' hyperthyroidism and ophthalmopathy. Study details: Specimen type is peripheral blood, collected at initial diagnosis prior to any treatment.

This clonotype occurred many times. The antigen is undetermined. Researchers amplified the TCR beta CDR3 regions from RNA transcripts. The HTBI primer set drove a first-round RT-PCR of the TCR CDR3. One entry per CDR3 protein, called by TCRdb with MiXCR from the multiplex PCR reads. Here the sample spans 640,000 or so distinct CDR3 sequences, about 14% being singletons. The germline V gene has CDR1 SGHTA and CDR2 FQGNSA. Trimming cost V 4 bases and J 1 base, with 8 bases left between them. The CDR3 is made up of 13 amino acids. Diagnostic assessment was based on clinical symptoms, serum thyroxine and TRAb, thyroid ultrasound and orbital computed tomography. Around 10 ml fresh peripheral blood yielded the PBMCs. Broader study findings: The majority of expanded thyroid clonotypes above 0.001 also appeared in blood.

The source is a woman aged 40 to 55 with Graves' ophthalmopathy. Sequencing was carried out using blood. The chain couples TRBV7-2 to TRBJ2-7, with a tentative D call TRBD1 (5 bases). CDR3 coding DNA: TGTGCCAGCAGCTCCCGACAGTCCTACGAGCAGTACTTC. It translates to CASSSRQSYEQYF.